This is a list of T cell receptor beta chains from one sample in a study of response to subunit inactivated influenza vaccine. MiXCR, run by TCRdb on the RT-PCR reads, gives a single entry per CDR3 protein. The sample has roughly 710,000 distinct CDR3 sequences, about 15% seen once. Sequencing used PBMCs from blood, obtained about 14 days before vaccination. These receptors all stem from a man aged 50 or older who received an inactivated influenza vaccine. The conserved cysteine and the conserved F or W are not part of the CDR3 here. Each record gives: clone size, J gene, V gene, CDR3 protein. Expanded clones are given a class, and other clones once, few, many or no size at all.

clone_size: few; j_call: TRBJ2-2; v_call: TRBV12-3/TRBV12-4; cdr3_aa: ASSFWSGVNTGELF
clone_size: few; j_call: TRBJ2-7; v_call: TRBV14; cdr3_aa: ASSPGPIRYEQY
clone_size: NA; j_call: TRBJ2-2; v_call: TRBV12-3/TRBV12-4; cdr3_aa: ASSSPVATGELF
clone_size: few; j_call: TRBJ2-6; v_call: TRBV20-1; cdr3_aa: SARGRPREPSGANVLT
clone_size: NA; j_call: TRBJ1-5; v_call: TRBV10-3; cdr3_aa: AISAGPLWPQH
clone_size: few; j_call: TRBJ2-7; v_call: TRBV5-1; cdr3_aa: ASSLGSSDRVYEQY
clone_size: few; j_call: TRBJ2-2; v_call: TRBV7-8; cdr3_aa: ASSLGATGILF
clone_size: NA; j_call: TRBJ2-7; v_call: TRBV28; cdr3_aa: ASSTSYLGGEQY
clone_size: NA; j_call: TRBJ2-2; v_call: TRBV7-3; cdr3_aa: ASSSGDVPGELF
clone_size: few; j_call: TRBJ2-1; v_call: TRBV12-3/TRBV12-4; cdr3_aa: ASSSTSYKQF
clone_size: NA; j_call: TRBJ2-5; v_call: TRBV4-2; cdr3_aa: ASSQRGLAGEGETQY
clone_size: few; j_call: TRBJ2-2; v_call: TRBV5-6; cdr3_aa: ASRAGGQGISGELF
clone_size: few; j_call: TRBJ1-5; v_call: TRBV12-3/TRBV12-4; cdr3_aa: ASSLEGRLNQPQH
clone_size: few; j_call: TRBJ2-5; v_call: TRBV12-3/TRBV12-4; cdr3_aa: ASSLRDFQETQY
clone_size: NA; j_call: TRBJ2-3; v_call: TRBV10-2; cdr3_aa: ASSELDRSTDTQY
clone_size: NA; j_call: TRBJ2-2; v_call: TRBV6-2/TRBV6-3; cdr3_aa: ASSPSHPANTGELF
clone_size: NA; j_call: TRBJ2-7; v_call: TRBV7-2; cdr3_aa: ASSHRLAGETPYEQY
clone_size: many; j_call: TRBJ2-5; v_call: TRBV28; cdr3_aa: ASSRIRDLRETQY
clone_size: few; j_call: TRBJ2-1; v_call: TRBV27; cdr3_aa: ASRGLAGGTRSYNEQF
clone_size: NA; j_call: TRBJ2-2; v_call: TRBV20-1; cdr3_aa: SATGIGLDGFTGELF
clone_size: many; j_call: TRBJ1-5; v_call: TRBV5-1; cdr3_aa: ASSLEGQPNQPQH
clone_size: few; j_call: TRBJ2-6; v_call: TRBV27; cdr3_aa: ASSLSSTLGTGANVLT
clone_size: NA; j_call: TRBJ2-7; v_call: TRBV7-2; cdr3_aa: ASRWTSGRAYEQY
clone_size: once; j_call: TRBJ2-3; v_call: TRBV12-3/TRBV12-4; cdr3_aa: ASSPPSGTSGTDTQY
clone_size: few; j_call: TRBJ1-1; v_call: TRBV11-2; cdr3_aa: ASSLDLPVLNTEAF
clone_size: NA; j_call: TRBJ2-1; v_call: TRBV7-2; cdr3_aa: ASSYGLAGGNDEQF
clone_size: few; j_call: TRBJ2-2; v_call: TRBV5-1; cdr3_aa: ASSSTSGAGTGELF
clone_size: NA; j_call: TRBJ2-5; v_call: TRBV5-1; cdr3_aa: ASSSREGSSQETQY
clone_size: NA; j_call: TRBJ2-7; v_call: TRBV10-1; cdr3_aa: ASAMNTAGLSEQY
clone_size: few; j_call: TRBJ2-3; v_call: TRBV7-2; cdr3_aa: ASSLNSAINTQY
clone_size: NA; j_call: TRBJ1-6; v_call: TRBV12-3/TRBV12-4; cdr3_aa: ASRPTGTYNSPLH
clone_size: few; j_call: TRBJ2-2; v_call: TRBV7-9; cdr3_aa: ASSPRQGAGTGELF
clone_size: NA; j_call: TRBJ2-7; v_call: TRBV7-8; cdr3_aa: ASSLAVVGSNYYEQY
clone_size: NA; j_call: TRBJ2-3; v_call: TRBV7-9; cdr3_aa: ASSPTGGPGTDTQY
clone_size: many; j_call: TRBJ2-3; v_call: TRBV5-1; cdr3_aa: ASSLVIADTQY
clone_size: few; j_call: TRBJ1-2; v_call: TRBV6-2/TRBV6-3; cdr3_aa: ASSASRYGYT
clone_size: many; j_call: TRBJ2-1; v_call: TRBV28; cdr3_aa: ASRGLASYNEQF
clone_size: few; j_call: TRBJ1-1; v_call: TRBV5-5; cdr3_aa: ASSPGRGSEAF
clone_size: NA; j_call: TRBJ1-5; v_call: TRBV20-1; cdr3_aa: SANDREGNQPQH
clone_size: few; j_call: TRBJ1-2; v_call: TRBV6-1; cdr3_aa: ASRTGGEGYGYT
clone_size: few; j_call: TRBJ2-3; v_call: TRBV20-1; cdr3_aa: SAVREDFSTDTQY
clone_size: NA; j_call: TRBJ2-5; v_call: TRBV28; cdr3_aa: ASRLQGGNQY